The sequence of this T cell receptor beta chain was determined in a study of beta chain features in type 1 diabetes. Study information: Cell yields, age and gender were similar between patients and healthy donors. Study results and caveats: Possible PCR preference for shorter templates applied equally to patients and controls. Insertions at VDJ junctions were less frequent in type 1 diabetes patients. These patients also deleted more nucleotides at the same junctions.

Between the trimmed V and J ends, which lost 2 bases and 7 bases, there was a span of 5 bases. This CDR3 has 12 residues. Germline CDR1 KGHSH, CDR2 LQKENI. Donors contributed one heparinised blood draw apiece, averaging roughly 0.12 L. This clone occurred a few times. Its antigen is currently unknown. The study reverse transcribed the entire isolated RNA, so it sequenced expressed TCRB transcripts. Profiling relied on immunoSEQ multiplex PCR, and the TCRdb table lists in-frame clones only, not all of them. The table records about 140,000 clones, about 10% of them present only once. J is TRBJ2-2 and V is TRBV18; no firm D call. Sequencing input: naive CD4+ T cells from blood. The receptor was derived from a man younger than 35 in good health. CDR3 amino acids: CASSPGHGELFF. The CDR3 DNA reads TGTGCCAGCTCACCAGGGCACGGGGAGCTGTTTTTT.